One and the same sample provided the 22 T cell receptor beta chains below, sequenced in a study of blood T cell repertoires in COVID-19. Profiling relied on immunoSEQ multiplex PCR, and the TCRdb table lists in-frame clones only, not all of them. This repertoire shows nearly 200,000 clones, roughly 80% found once; its top ten account for around 7%. Sequencing used PBMCs or T cells enriched from blood (not recorded which). All receptors come from a man aged 35 to 55 who had recovered from COVID-19.

The chain uses TRBV5-6 and TRBJ1-3, with D maybe TRBD1 (6 bases). The CDR3 totals 18 residues. Trimming cost V 3 bases and J 0 bases, with 19 bases left between them. The germline V gene encodes CDR1 SGHDT and CDR2 YYEEEE. The DNA of the CDR3 is TGTGCCAGCAGCTCGTCAGGGGCAGGACCCGTCTCTGGAAACACCATATATTTT. Translating it yields CASSSSGAGPVSGNTIYF.

The chain has TRBV5-6 and TRBJ2-7; 7 nucleotides align to TRBD1. Germline assignment: CDR1 SGHDT and CDR2 YYEEEE. The CDR3 has 14 residues. V dropped 2 bases and J dropped 6; count of bases not matched to a gene: 8. CDR3 DNA sequence: TGTGCCAGCAGCTTCGGACAGGTCGTCTCCGAGCAGTACTTC. Its protein is CASSFGQVVSEQYF.

This chain joins TRBV11-2 and TRBJ2-2, with 10 nucleotides matching TRBD2. The CDR3 spans 16 residues. In germline, CDR1 is SGHAT, CDR2 FQNNGV. V lost 6 bases and J lost 3; bases outside the gene matches: 7. The CDR3 reads CASRPTGLAYTGELFF. CDR3 nucleotides: TGTGCCAGCAGGCCCACGGGACTAGCGTACACCGGGGAGCTGTTTTTT.

A single count supports this clone. Different DNA sequences within this sample yield the same CDR3. This chain joins TRBV28 and TRBJ1-2; 8 nucleotides agree with TRBD1. The CDR3 consists of 14 residues. Per the germline V gene, CDR1 is MDHEN and CDR2 is SYDVKM. Trimming cost V 6 bases and J 4 bases; bases outside gene matches: 7. CDR3 coding DNA: TGTGCCAGCAGAACTACAGGGGGGGGCTATGGCTACACCTTC. Amino acid sequence: CASRTTGGGYGYTF.

This sequence joins TRBV6-5 and TRBJ2-5; D unclear. The CDR3 length is 11 residues. The germline gives CDR1 MNHEY, CDR2 SVGAGI. Trimming shortened V by 8 bases and J by 1 base, and 5 bases separated the two germline ends. CDR3 DNA: TGTGCCAGCGGGCCCCAAGAGACCCAGTACTTC. Translated, it gives CASGPQETQYF.

CDR3 in DNA: TGTGCCTGGAGTAGACTAGCGGGGGGTCACAATGAGCAGTTCTTC. Translation gives CAWSRLAGGHNEQFF. The chain combines TRBV30 with TRBJ2-1; 13 bases align to TRBD2. The trim removed 2 bases at V and 5 bases at J, leaving 3 bases unmatched. Germline lookup yields CDR1 GTSNPN and CDR2 SVGIG (reference sequence). The CDR3 covers 15 residues.

A few counts support this clone. V usage is TRBV20-1 and J usage is TRBJ1-2, with D possibly matching TRBD1 (5 bases). The CDR3 spans 14 residues. V lost 3 bases and J 1 base, leaving 12 bases between the germline ends. Germline-derived CDR1 and CDR2 are DFQATT and SNEGSKA (reference sequence). The CDR3 loop reads CSASDRGNNYGYTF. CDR3 sequence (DNA): TGCAGTGCTAGTGATAGGGGAAATAACTATGGCTACACCTTC.

The chain uses TRBV11-2 and TRBJ1-2; no clear D. Trimming cost V 1 base and J 8 bases, with 14 bases left between them. CDR3 length: 14 residues. Germline V gives CDR1 SGHAT, CDR2 FQNNGV. Written as DNA, the CDR3 is TGTGCCAGCAGCTTAGTAGATCCGTACAGCGGCTACACCTTC. Protein: CASSLVDPYSGYTF.

The chain uses TRBV5-1 and TRBJ1-6, with 7 bases aligning to TRBD1. The V and J ends lost 4 bases and 3 bases, in that order; junction bases with no gene match: 13. The CDR3 consists of 18 residues. Germline lookup yields CDR1 SGHRS and CDR2 YFSETQ. In DNA form, the CDR3 reads TGCGCCAGCAGCAACACCCTAAGGGGGCGGCTCTATAATTCACCCCTCCACTTT. Translating it yields CASSNTLRGRLYNSPLHF.

V usage is TRBV5-4 and J usage is TRBJ1-3; D gene uncertain. Germline lookup yields CDR1 SGHNT and CDR2 YYREEE (reference sequence). V was trimmed by 0 bases and J by 0 bases, leaving 7 bases between them. CDR3 length equals 15 residues. CDR3 region: CASSLVGSSGNTIYF. The DNA of the CDR3 is TGTGCCAGCAGCTTGGTTGGGAGCTCTGGAAACACCATATATTTT.

This chain connects TRBV6-5 to TRBJ1-1; D uncertain. V was cut by 6 bases and J by 1 base, with 15 bases left in between. The CDR3 covers 15 residues. Germline V CDR1 and CDR2: MNHEY, SVGAGI. This CDR3 reads CASSSGVEKNTEAFF. Here the CDR3 DNA reads TGTGCCAGCAGCTCCGGAGTGGAAAAGAACACTGAAGCTTTCTTT.

The chain carries TRBV9 and TRBJ1-1; D may be TRBD1 (6 bases). V gave up 0 bases and J gave up 11 bases, with 14 bases separating them. The CDR3 spans 13 residues. Germline CDR1 reads SGDLS; CDR2 reads YYNGEE. The CDR3 region has the DNA TGTGCCAGCAGCGTAGAACCCAACAGGGAGGCTTTCTTT. Translated: CASSVEPNREAFF.

The J gene is TRBJ2-5, the V gene TRBV18; D perhaps matches TRBD1 (6 bases). There are 15 residues in the CDR3. Germline V gene lookup returns CDR1 KGHSH and CDR2 LQKENI. Between the trimmed V and J ends, which lost 1 base and 5 bases, there was a span of 14 bases. CDR3 sequence reads: CASSPLDGGGETQYF. DNA for the CDR3: TGTGCCAGCTCACCACTGGATGGGGGCGGTGAGACCCAGTACTTC.

The V gene is TRBV6-6, the J gene TRBJ1-2; D remains ambiguous. Germline-derived CDR1 and CDR2 are MNHNY and SVGAGI (reference sequence). V was cut by 7 bases and J by 4 bases, with 10 bases left in between. The CDR3 spans 12 residues. CDR3 sequence: CASTDLLYGYTF. The DNA for the CDR3 is TGTGCCAGCACAGATCTTCTCTATGGCTACACCTTC.

This clone was observed once. This chain joins TRBV4-3 and TRBJ2-6; 12 bases line up with TRBD1. J gave up 2 bases and V 3 bases, and 2 bases lay outside the gene matches. This CDR3 comprises 17 residues. Germline CDR1 reads LGHNA; CDR2 reads YSLEER. In nucleotides, the CDR3 is TGCGCCAGCAGCCACGGGACAGGGGGCACTGGGGCCAACGTCCTGACTTTC. It specifies CASSHGTGGTGANVLTF.

The CDR3 nucleotides are TGTGCCAGCAGCCAAGAGGGCCCAGTGAGGGTCTTCTTAACTGAAGCTTTCTTT. Amino acid sequence: CASSQEGPVRVFLTEAFF. V is TRBV3-1 (or the pseudogene TRBV3-2) and J is TRBJ1-1; unclear D gene. Germline V CDR1 and CDR2: LGHDT, YNNKEL (reference sequence). V lost 0 bases, J lost 5 bases, and 22 bases lay in between. This CDR3 comprises 18 residues.

The gene calls are TRBV5-1 and TRBJ2-2; no clear D gene. The V end lost 0 bases, the J end lost 4 bases, and 4 bases lay between the germline ends. Germline CDR1 is SGHRS and CDR2 is YFSETQ. This CDR3 spans 13 amino acids. The CDR3 DNA reads TGCGCCAGCAGCTTGGCCCTCACCGGGGAGCTGTTTTTT. It translates to CASSLALTGELFF. Combining the CDR3 with reference TRBV5-1 and TRBJ2-2 gives the whole variable domain KAGVTQTPRYLIKTRGQQVTLSCSPISGHRSVSWYQQTPGQGLQFLFEYFSETQRNKGNFPGRFSGRQFSNSRSEMNVSTLELGDSALYLCASSLALTGELFFGEGSRLTVL.

The chain carries TRBV11-3 and TRBJ2-7, with D possibly matching TRBD1 (6 bases). V was trimmed by 3 bases and J by 5 bases, leaving 17 bases between them. Germline V gene data show CDR1 as SGHNT and CDR2 as YENEEA. This CDR3 spans 15 amino acids. CDR3 DNA sequence: TGTGCCAGCAGCTTGTTAGCAGGGGTCGGCCACGAGCAGTACTTC. Amino acid sequence: CASSLLAGVGHEQYF.

J is TRBJ1-1 and V is TRBV14; no clear D gene. Between the trimmed V and J ends, which lost 1 base and 1 base, there was a span of 10 bases. Germline CDR1 SGHDN, CDR2 FVKESK. The CDR3 length is 15 residues. The chain's CDR3 is CASSQVNTGNTEAFF. As DNA, the CDR3 is TGTGCCAGCAGCCAAGTTAACACGGGGAACACTGAAGCTTTCTTT.

This sequence joins TRBV5-1 and TRBJ1-6, with 7 bases aligning to TRBD1. V was clipped by 4 bases and J by 10 bases; unmatched bases: 11. CDR3 length: 15 amino acids. From germline, CDR1 is SGHRS and CDR2 YFSETQ. The CDR3 spells CASSRSTGDASPLHF. As DNA, the CDR3 is TGCGCCAGCAGCCGCTCAACAGGGGATGCGTCACCCCTCCACTTT.

The sample holds a few counts of this clone. The V call is TRBV3-1 (or the pseudogene TRBV3-2), the J call TRBJ2-1, with 9 bases lining up with TRBD2. Trimming cost V 3 bases and J 2 bases; bases outside gene matches: 5. In germline, CDR1 is LGHDT, CDR2 YNNKEL (reference sequence). The length of the CDR3 is 16 residues. CDR3 protein: CASSQRSSGAYNEQFF. CDR3 DNA sequence: TGTGCCAGCAGCCAGCGGTCTAGCGGGGCCTACAATGAGCAGTTCTTC.

This clone was seen more than once but under ten times. The chain joins TRBV6-1 to TRBJ1-5; D uncertain. V gave up 2 bases and J gave up 0 bases, with 11 bases separating them. The CDR3 totals 16 residues. CDR1 and CDR2 from the germline V gene are MNHNS and SASEGT. The CDR3 bases are TGTGCCAGCAGTGAACTCCGAGGATATAGCAATCAGCCCCAGCATTTT. The encoded protein is CASSELRGYSNQPQHF.